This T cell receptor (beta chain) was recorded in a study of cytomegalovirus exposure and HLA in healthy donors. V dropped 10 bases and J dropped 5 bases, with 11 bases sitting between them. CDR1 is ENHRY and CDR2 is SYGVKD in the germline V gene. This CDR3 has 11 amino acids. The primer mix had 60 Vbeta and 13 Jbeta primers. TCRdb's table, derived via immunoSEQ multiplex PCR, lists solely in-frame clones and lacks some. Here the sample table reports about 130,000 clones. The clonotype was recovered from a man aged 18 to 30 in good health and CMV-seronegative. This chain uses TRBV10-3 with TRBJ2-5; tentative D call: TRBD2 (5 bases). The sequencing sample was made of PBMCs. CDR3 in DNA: TGTGCCAGCCGGGGTTCTGAGACCCAGTACTTC. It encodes CASRGSETQYF.